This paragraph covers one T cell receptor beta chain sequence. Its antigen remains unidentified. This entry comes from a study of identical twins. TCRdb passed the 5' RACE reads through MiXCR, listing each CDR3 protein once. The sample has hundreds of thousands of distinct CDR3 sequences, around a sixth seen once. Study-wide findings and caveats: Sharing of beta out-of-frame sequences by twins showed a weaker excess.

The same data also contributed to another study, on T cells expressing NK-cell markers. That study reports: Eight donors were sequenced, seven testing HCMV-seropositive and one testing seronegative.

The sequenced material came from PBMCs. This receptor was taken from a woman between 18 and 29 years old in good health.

The CDR3 region has the DNA TGTGCCAGCAGTTTCCCCGGAGGACAGGGGGTATTTAATAACTATGGCTACACCTTC. Its translation: CASSFPGGQGVFNNYGYTF. The V gene is TRBV12-3 or TRBV12-4, the J gene TRBJ1-2; 10 bases are shared with TRBD1. Unmatched junction bases numbered 14, after V lost 3 bases and J lost 1 base. The CDR3 covers 19 residues.